A single sample is the source of the 27 T cell receptor beta chains below, sequenced in a study of T-cell reconstitution after alpha-beta-depleted transplantation in children. Unique molecular identifiers were used to barcode this TCRbeta library. Each CDR3 protein gets one entry after TCRdb re-called the PCR reads with MiXCR. The data show over 90,000 distinct CDR3 sequences, under 7% seen once. The source material was PBMCs, mostly from graft donor cells, sampled 60 days after TCRalphabeta/CD19-depleted stem cell transplant. The receptors were gathered from a female patient aged 2-15 years who had a stem cell transplant for Fanconi anemia, so the T cells may come from the graft donor.

This clonotype was observed many times. The chain is built from TRBV6-1 and TRBJ2-7, with D uncertain. This CDR3 has 11 residues. Germline V gene sequence: CDR1 MNHNS, CDR2 SASEGT. Deletions cut 6 bases from V and 4 bases from J, with 7 bases between. The CDR3 DNA reads as TGTGCCAGCAGCGTAAAGTACGAGCAGTACTTC. Translated: CASSVKYEQYF.

There are many counts of this clonotype. This chain connects TRBV11-2 to TRBJ2-1; 13 nucleotides align to TRBD2. Unmatched junction bases numbered 6, after V lost 0 bases and J lost 4 bases. This CDR3 spans 18 amino acids. CDR1 SGHAT and CDR2 FQNNGV come from the germline V gene. CDR3 residues: CASSLDLGLAGEYNEQFF. The CDR3 bases are TGTGCCAGCAGCTTAGACCTAGGACTAGCGGGAGAGTACAATGAGCAGTTCTTC. Based on the CDR3 plus reference TRBV11-2 and TRBJ2-1, the full variable domain is EAGVAQSPRYKIIEKRQSVAFWCNPISGHATLYWYQQILGQGPKLLIQFQNNGVVDDSQLPKDRFSAERLKGVDSTLKIQPAKLEDSAVYLCASSLDLGLAGEYNEQFFGPGTRLTVL.

This clonotype showed up many times. J is TRBJ2-3 and V is TRBV5-1; TRBD2 matches at 9 bases. Germline assignment: CDR1 SGHRS and CDR2 YFSETQ. The V and J ends lost 4 bases and 3 bases, in that order; junction bases with no gene match: 3. CDR3 length equals 14 residues. CDR3 coding DNA: TGCGCCAGCAGCCCGGGACTAGCAACAGATACGCAGTATTTT. It codes for CASSPGLATDTQYF.

This clonotype was seen ten or more times. The chain recombines TRBV20-1 with TRBJ1-1, with TRBD1 as a possible D gene (6 bases). Germline V gives CDR1 DFQATT, CDR2 SNEGSKA (reference sequence). The CDR3 loop spans 12 amino acids. V lost 4 bases and J lost 4, with 10 bases in between. The CDR3 coding sequence is TGCAGTGCTACCTTCAGGGGCACTGAAGCTTTCTTT. Encoded protein: CSATFRGTEAFF.

V gene TRBV5-1 combines with J gene TRBJ1-4, with 11 bases matching TRBD1. This CDR3 spans 14 amino acids. J gave up 8 bases and V 3 bases, and 3 bases lay outside the gene matches. Germline V lookup: CDR1 SGHRS, CDR2 YFSETQ. CDR3 region: CASSYGTGGEKLFF. The CDR3 DNA sequence: TGCGCCAGCAGCTACGGGACAGGGGGGGAAAAACTGTTTTTT.

This clonotype was recorded many times. The rearrangement joins TRBV20-1 to TRBJ2-3; 8 positions match TRBD1. This CDR3 contains 14 residues. After removal of 1 base from V and 4 bases from J, the junction contained 4 bases not matched to a gene. CDR1 and CDR2 from the germline V gene are DFQATT and SNEGSKA (reference sequence). The DNA for the CDR3 is TGCAGTGCTAGAGTCGGACAGGGCGCAGATACGCAGTATTTT. Protein product: CSARVGQGADTQYF.

This clonotype was detected many times. The chain employs TRBV5-1 and TRBJ2-7; the match to TRBD2 covers 8 bases. Germline CDR1 and CDR2: SGHRS and YFSETQ. Losses at the gene ends were 0 bases for V and 7 bases for J; bases not matched to a gene: 6. There are 14 residues in the CDR3. CDR3 loop: CASSLDPPSGEQYF. The CDR3 nucleotides are TGCGCCAGCAGCTTGGATCCGCCTAGCGGGGAGCAGTACTTC.

At least ten counts were recorded for this clonotype. The CDR3: CASSYLNPGLHYEQYF. In DNA, the CDR3 is TGTGCCAGCAGCTATCTTAACCCAGGACTCCACTACGAGCAGTACTTC. This chain connects TRBV11-2 to TRBJ2-7; TRBD2 might be the D (5 bases). The CDR3 is 16 residues long. Trimming stripped 4 bases from V and 3 bases from J, with 19 bases between. Germline CDR1 reads SGHAT; CDR2 reads FQNNGV.

This clonotype was seen ten or more times. The chain carries TRBV12-3 or TRBV12-4 and TRBJ2-7; 7 bases map to TRBD2. CDR3 length: 15 residues. The junction had 7 bases not matched to a gene; V was cut back by 5 bases and J by 0 bases. Written as DNA, the CDR3 is TGTGCCAGCAGTGGATTCACGGGGGGCTCCTACGAGCAGTACTTC. Protein sequence: CASSGFTGGSYEQYF.

This clonotype has at least ten counts. The chain joins TRBV3-1 to TRBJ2-5, with D perhaps matching TRBD2 (6 bases). The CDR3 has 14 amino acids. Trimming removed 3 bases at V and 5 bases at J, with 13 bases between. Germline V gives CDR1 LGHDT, CDR2 YNNKEL (reference sequence). CDR3: CASSHSGRGETQYF. CDR3 sequence (DNA): TGTGCCAGCAGCCATTCCGGGAGAGGGGAGACCCAGTACTTC.

Ten or more counts support this clonotype. The CDR3 loop reads CSVDSNEQFF. CDR3 nucleotides: TGCAGCGTTGACAGCAATGAGCAGTTCTTC. The rearrangement joins TRBV29-1 to TRBJ2-1; D unresolved. CDR3 length equals 10 residues. Germline V gives CDR1 SQVTM, CDR2 ANQGSEA. The ends were cut back, 3 bases at V and 6 bases at J, with 3 bases in the middle.

This clonotype was observed at least ten times. The V gene is TRBV5-1, the J gene TRBJ2-1; a weak D match, TRBD2 (5 bases). Deletions cut 6 bases from V and 1 base from J, with 14 bases between. This CDR3 region has 15 residues. From germline, CDR1 is SGHRS and CDR2 YFSETQ. The CDR3 sequence: CASKEDSFSYNEQFF. Written as DNA, the CDR3 is TGCGCCAGCAAGGAGGACTCGTTTTCCTACAATGAGCAGTTCTTC.

Ten or more counts support this clonotype. V is TRBV10-3 and J is TRBJ2-7; D gene unclear. This CDR3 is built from 12 residues. The V gene lost 3 bases and the J gene lost 0 bases, with 3 bases spanning the gap. CDR1 ENHRY and CDR2 SYGVKD come from the germline V gene. The CDR3 reads CAISDSSYEQYF. The CDR3 DNA reads as TGTGCCATCAGTGACAGCTCCTACGAGCAGTACTTC.

This clonotype was counted ten times or more. This chain links TRBV28 with TRBJ2-7; D is ambiguous. The V gene lost 5 bases and the J gene lost 0 bases, with 14 bases spanning the gap. The CDR3 is 15 amino acids. Germline CDR1 MDHEN, CDR2 SYDVKM. The DNA of the CDR3 is TGTGCCAGCAGTCCACATTTAACTTTCTCCTACGAGCAGTACTTC. Its protein is CASSPHLTFSYEQYF.

The chain couples TRBV29-1 to TRBJ2-7; either TRBD1 or TRBD2 may supply D (5 bases each). There are 12 residues in the CDR3. The V and J ends lost 4 bases and 1 base respectively, with 8 bases between them. CDR1 is SQVTM, CDR2 ANQGSEA, per germline. DNA for the CDR3: TGCAGCGTTGCGGGACCTTCCTACGAGCAGTACTTC. Its protein product is CSVAGPSYEQYF.

The chain carries TRBV6-1 and TRBJ2-7; 7 bases line up with TRBD2. Trimming removed 6 bases from V and 0 bases from J; junction bases left unmatched: 8. This CDR3 has 15 amino acids. Germline V CDR1 and CDR2: MNHNS, SASEGT. In DNA form, the CDR3 reads TGTGCCAGCAGCCCCGGGGGGTTCGCCTCCTACGAGCAGTACTTC. This encodes CASSPGGFASYEQYF.

This clonotype has ten or more counts. This sequence joins TRBV6-5 and TRBJ2-5; 7 nucleotides line up with TRBD2. The junction had 17 bases not matched to a gene; V was cut back by 5 bases and J by 5 bases. The CDR3 extends over 17 amino acids. Germline V gives CDR1 MNHEY, CDR2 SVGAGI. The CDR3 region has the DNA TGTGCCAGCAGTATACTCTTACTAGCGCAAAAAGGGGAGACCCAGTACTTC. It is translated as CASSILLLAQKGETQYF.

This clonotype was detected a few times. The V call is TRBV29-1, the J call TRBJ2-7; a weak D match, TRBD2 (6 bases). The ends were cut back, 6 bases at V and 1 base at J, with 10 bases in the middle. The CDR3 consists of 12 residues. Per the germline V gene, CDR1 is SQVTM and CDR2 is ANQGSEA. The DNA of the CDR3 is TGCAGCGTCCAAGGAGGGTCCTACGAGCAGTACTTC. Its translation: CSVQGGSYEQYF.

This clonotype has a count of ten or more. The chain is built from TRBV3-1 and TRBJ2-4; D perhaps matches TRBD2 (5 bases). V lost 2 bases and J 6 bases, leaving 11 bases between the germline ends. The CDR3 runs to 14 residues. Germline V lookup: CDR1 LGHDT, CDR2 YNNKEL (reference sequence). The CDR3 bases are TGTGCCAGCAGCCAATCGGGGATCGCAAACATTCAGTACTTC. Its translation is CASSQSGIANIQYF.

Ten or more counts support this clonotype. This chain connects TRBV6-1 to TRBJ1-4, with D perhaps TRBD1 (5 bases). This CDR3 spans 12 amino acids. Trimming pared 7 bases from V and 8 bases from J, leaving 11 bases between. Germline V lookup: CDR1 MNHNS, CDR2 SASEGT. This CDR3 reads CASKRGWEKLFF. The CDR3 region has the DNA TGTGCCAGCAAAAGGGGCTGGGAAAAACTGTTTTTT.

This clonotype appeared many times. The V and J genes are TRBV24-1 and TRBJ1-5; TRBD1 aligns across 7 bases. V lost 3 bases, J lost 6 bases, and 7 bases stayed unmatched. Germline V gene sequence: CDR1 KGHDR, CDR2 SFDVKD. There are 15 residues in the CDR3. The CDR3 region is CATSDKTGSSQPQHF. The DNA for the CDR3 is TGTGCCACCAGTGATAAGACAGGGTCCAGTCAGCCCCAGCATTTT.

This clonotype was observed a single time. It may be a read error: a sequence one base away is much more abundant. Likely a read error: the CDR3 ends without its conserved phenylalanine or tryptophan. The chain has TRBV7-3 and TRBJ2-7, with 10 bases lining up with TRBD1. Germline CDR1 SGHTA, CDR2 FQGTGA. After removal of 4 bases from V and 6 bases from J, the junction contained 3 bases not matched to a gene. CDR3 length: 13 amino acids. The CDR3: CASSSGQGGEQYY. The CDR3 DNA reads as TGTGCCAGCAGCTCCGGACAGGGGGGCGAGCAGTACTAC.

This clonotype has more than one count but fewer than ten. The genes are TRBV19 and TRBJ1-2; 10 bases map to TRBD1. The length of the CDR3 is 13 residues. In germline, CDR1 is LNHDA, CDR2 SQIVND (reference sequence). V lost 9 bases and J lost 5; bases outside the gene matches: 6. The DNA of the CDR3 is TGTGCCAGCGGGACAGGGGCCGAATATGGCTACACCTTC. Its translation: CASGTGAEYGYTF.

There are a few counts of this clonotype. The V call is TRBV10-2, the J call TRBJ1-5; D remains unclear. Germline assignment: CDR1 WSHSY and CDR2 SAAADI. V dropped 8 bases and J dropped 6 bases, with 17 bases sitting between them. The CDR3 sequence is 14 residues long. The CDR3 is CASSGRKGSQPQHF. The CDR3 DNA follows: TGCGCCAGCTCGGGCAGAAAAGGTTCTCAGCCCCAGCATTTT.

V usage is TRBV3-1 and J usage is TRBJ1-4; D ambiguous. CDR1 LGHDT and CDR2 YNNKEL come from the germline V gene (reference sequence). The V end lost 0 bases, the J end lost 0 bases, and 5 bases lay between the germline ends. The CDR3 covers 15 residues. Written as DNA, the CDR3 is TGTGCCAGCAGCCAAGATCATGCAACTAATGAAAAACTGTTTTTT. This translates into CASSQDHATNEKLFF.

This clonotype has just one count. V usage is TRBV7-6 and J usage is TRBJ2-3, with TRBD2 matching over 9 bases. This CDR3 is 15 amino acids long. Germline V lookup: CDR1 SGHVS, CDR2 FNYEAQ. V lost 3 bases and J lost 2; bases outside the gene matches: 3. The CDR3 region is CASSLGTSPTDTQYF. The CDR3 DNA sequence: TGTGCCAGCAGCTTGGGGACTAGCCCCACAGATACGCAGTATTTT.

This clonotype has at least ten counts. The chain's CDR3 is CASSAKVFGADTQYF. CDR3 nucleotides: TGTGCCAGCAGTGCAAAGGTCTTTGGAGCAGATACGCAGTATTTT. V gene TRBV2 combines with J gene TRBJ2-3; D gene unclear. V was cut by 4 bases and J by 4 bases, with 15 bases left in between. The germline gives CDR1 SNHLY, CDR2 FYNNEI. The CDR3 runs 15 residues. The complete variable domain, with remaining parts taken from reference TRBV2 and TRBJ2-3, reads EPEVTQTPSHQVTQMGQEVILRCVPISNHLYFYWYRQILGQKVEFLVSFYNNEISEKSEIFDDQFSVERPDGSNFTLKIRSTKLEDSAMYFCASSAKVFGADTQYFGPGTRLTVL.